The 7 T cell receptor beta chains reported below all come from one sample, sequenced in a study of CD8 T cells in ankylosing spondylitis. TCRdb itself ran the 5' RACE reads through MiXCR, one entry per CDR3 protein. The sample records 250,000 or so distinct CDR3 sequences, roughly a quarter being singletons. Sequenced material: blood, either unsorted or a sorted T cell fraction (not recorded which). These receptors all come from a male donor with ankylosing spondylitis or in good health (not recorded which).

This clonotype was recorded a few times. This CDR3 reads CASSSYSGGSTDTQYF. The CDR3 DNA sequence: TGTGCCAGCAGCTCCTACTCAGGGGGCTCCACAGATACGCAGTATTTT. The gene calls are TRBV5-5 and TRBJ2-3; 8 bases line up with TRBD1. V lost 3 bases to trimming and J lost 2 bases; unmatched junction nucleotides: 8. The CDR3 sequence is 16 residues long. Germline V CDR1 and CDR2: SGHKS, YYEKEE (reference sequence). Variable domain in full (rest from reference TRBV5-5 and TRBJ2-3): DAGVTQSPTHLIKTRGQQVTLRCSPISGHKSVSWYQQVLGQGPQFIFQYYEKEERGRGNFPDRFSARQFPNYSSELNVNALLLGDSALYLCASSSYSGGSTDTQYFGPGTRLTVL.

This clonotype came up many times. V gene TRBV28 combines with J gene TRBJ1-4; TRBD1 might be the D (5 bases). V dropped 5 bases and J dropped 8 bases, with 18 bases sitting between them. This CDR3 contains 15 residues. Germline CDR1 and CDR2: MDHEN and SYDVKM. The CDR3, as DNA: TGTGCCAGCAGTGGGTACCGGGACCTTAAGGAAAAACTGTTTTTT. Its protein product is CASSGYRDLKEKLFF.

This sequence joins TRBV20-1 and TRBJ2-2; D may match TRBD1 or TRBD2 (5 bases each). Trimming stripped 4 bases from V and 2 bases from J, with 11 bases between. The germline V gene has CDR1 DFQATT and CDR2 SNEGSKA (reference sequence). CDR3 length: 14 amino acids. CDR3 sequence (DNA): TGCAGTGCTACCGGGACCGATAACACCGGGGAGCTGTTTTTT. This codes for CSATGTDNTGELFF.

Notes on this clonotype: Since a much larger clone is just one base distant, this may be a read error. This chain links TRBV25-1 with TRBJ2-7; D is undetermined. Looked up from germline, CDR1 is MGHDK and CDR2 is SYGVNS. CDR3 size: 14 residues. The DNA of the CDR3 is TGTGCCAACAGTGAACGGAAGGGCAACTACGAGCAGTACTTC. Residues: CANSERKGNYEQYF.

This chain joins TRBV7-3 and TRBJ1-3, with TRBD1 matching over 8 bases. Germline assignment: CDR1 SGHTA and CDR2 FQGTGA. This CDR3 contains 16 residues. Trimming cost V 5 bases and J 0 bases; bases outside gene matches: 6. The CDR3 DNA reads TGTGCCAGCAGCGGACAGGGAGCCAGCTCTGGAAACACCATATATTTT. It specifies CASSGQGASSGNTIYF.

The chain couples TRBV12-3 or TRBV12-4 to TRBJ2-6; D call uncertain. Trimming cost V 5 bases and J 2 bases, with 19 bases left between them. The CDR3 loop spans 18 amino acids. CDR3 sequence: CASSPQFVYRAGANVLTF. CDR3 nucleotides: TGTGCCAGCAGTCCTCAGTTTGTCTATAGGGCTGGGGCCAACGTCCTGACTTTC.

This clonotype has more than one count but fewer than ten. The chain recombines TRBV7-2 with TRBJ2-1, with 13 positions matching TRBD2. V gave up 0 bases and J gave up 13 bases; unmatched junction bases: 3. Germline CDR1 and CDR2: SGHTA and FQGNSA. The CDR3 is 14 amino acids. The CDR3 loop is CASSLATSGGPQFF. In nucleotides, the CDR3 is TGTGCCAGCAGCTTAGCGACTAGCGGGGGGCCACAGTTCTTC.